The 19 T cell receptor beta chains below all came from one sample that was sequenced in a study of T cell repertoires in ileal Crohn's disease. Some clones are missing from TCRdb's copy, which holds only in-frame ones; the method was immunoSEQ multiplex PCR. The table records about 14,000 clones, approximately 78% of them present only once. The sample comprised ileal tissue. The source is an adult with Crohn's disease.

This clone was recorded once. The chain couples TRBV5-1 to TRBJ2-5; D perhaps matches TRBD2 (5 bases). The ends were cut back, 1 base at V and 1 base at J, with 8 bases in the middle. This CDR3 has 14 amino acids. Looked up from germline, CDR1 is SGHRS and CDR2 is YFSETQ. This CDR3 is CASSLTSPQETQYF. CDR3 nucleotides: TGCGCCAGCAGCTTGACTAGTCCCCAAGAGACCCAGTACTTC.

This clone appeared a few times. The gene calls are TRBV5-4 and TRBJ2-5, with 11 bases matching TRBD1. The CDR3 sequence is 16 residues long. Trimming took 0 bases from V and 5 from J; bases not matched to a gene: 6. CDR1 and CDR2 from the germline V gene are SGHNT and YYREEE (reference sequence). The CDR3 DNA reads TGTGCCAGCAGCTTGGGGACAGGGGGCCCGATTGAGACCCAGTACTTC. Protein: CASSLGTGGPIETQYF.

As for this clone: The same CDR3 is also encoded by other DNA sequences in this sample. V and J are TRBV18 and TRBJ2-1; a possible D gene is TRBD2 (6 bases). CDR3 length: 14 amino acids. Looked up from germline, CDR1 is KGHSH and CDR2 is LQKENI. V shed 6 bases and J shed 5 bases, with 14 bases lying between them. CDR3 in amino acids: CASSPGLTNNEQFF. As DNA, the CDR3 is TGTGCCAGCTCCCCGGGACTGACAAACAATGAGCAGTTCTTC.

V usage is TRBV5-4 and J usage is TRBJ2-7; 7 bases map to TRBD1. Per germline, CDR1 SGHNT and CDR2 YYREEE (reference sequence). The CDR3 is made up of 15 amino acids. Germline trimming cut 4 bases from V and 3 bases from J; bases unmatched to any gene: 10. The CDR3: CASSPDREKFYEQYF. The CDR3 bases are TGTGCCAGCAGCCCCGACAGGGAAAAGTTCTACGAGCAGTACTTC.

CDR3 protein: CASSSFRDRSYEQYF. The CDR3 DNA follows: TGTGCCAGCAGTTCGTTCCGGGACAGATCTTACGAGCAGTACTTC. The chain combines TRBV6-5 with TRBJ2-7; TRBD1 matches at 7 bases. J lost 4 bases, V lost 4 bases, and 10 bases had no gene match. In germline, CDR1 is MNHEY, CDR2 SVGAGI. The CDR3 has 15 residues.

This clone was seen a handful of times. The chain is built from TRBV25-1 and TRBJ2-2, with 9 nucleotides matching TRBD1. Germline CDR1 MGHDK, CDR2 SYGVNS. Unmatched junction bases numbered 0, after V lost 4 bases and J lost 3 bases. The CDR3 consists of 14 residues. The CDR3 protein is CASSGQGDTGELFF. As DNA, the CDR3 is TGTGCCAGCAGTGGACAGGGGGACACCGGGGAGCTGTTTTTT.

This chain joins TRBV5-1 and TRBJ2-7; D is possibly TRBD2 (5 bases). Deletions cut 2 bases from V and 2 bases from J, with 11 bases between. Germline CDR1 is SGHRS and CDR2 is YFSETQ. This CDR3 has 14 residues. This CDR3 reads CASSLGSIAYEQYF. In DNA form, the CDR3 reads TGCGCCAGCAGCTTAGGGAGTATCGCCTACGAGCAGTACTTC.

The chain carries TRBV2 and TRBJ2-2; 12 positions agree with TRBD2. The CDR3 loop spans 15 amino acids. Germline V CDR1 and CDR2: SNHLY, FYNNEI. J gave up 8 bases and V 8 bases, and 9 bases lay outside the gene matches. Here the CDR3 DNA reads TGTGCCAGCTCCGGACTAGCGGGGAGGGGGGGGGAGCTGTTTTTT. It translates to CASSGLAGRGGELFF.

About this clone itself: The same CDR3 is also encoded by other DNA sequences in this sample. This rearrangement joins TRBV5-1 to TRBJ2-7, with 9 bases identical to TRBD1. From germline, CDR1 is SGHRS and CDR2 YFSETQ. CDR3 size: 16 residues. Trimming removed 0 bases from V and 4 bases from J; junction bases left unmatched: 8. As DNA, the CDR3 is TGCGCCAGCAGCTTGGCCACCGGGACAGGGACATACGAGCAGTACTTC. Protein: CASSLATGTGTYEQYF.

The V and J genes are TRBV4-1 and TRBJ2-7; the match to TRBD1 covers 7 bases. The V gene end was trimmed by 4 bases and the J gene end by 4 bases; junction bases not matched to a gene: 16. This CDR3 has 17 amino acids. Per germline, CDR1 MGHRA and CDR2 YSYEKL. CDR3 residues: CASSRSPGQHPPYEQYF. The CDR3 bases are TGCGCCAGCAGCCGCTCCCCGGGACAGCACCCGCCTTACGAGCAGTACTTC.

In this sample, this clone turned up once. CDR3 DNA: TGCGCCAGCAGCTTGAGATCAGGGGGCTCTGGAAACACCATATATTTT. Encoded protein: CASSLRSGGSGNTIYF. The J gene is TRBJ1-3, the V gene TRBV5-1; 7 positions match TRBD1. Unmatched junction bases numbered 4, after V lost 1 base and J lost 0 bases. Germline values: CDR1 SGHRS, CDR2 YFSETQ. The CDR3 extends over 16 amino acids.

The chain carries TRBV5-6 and TRBJ2-3, with D possibly being TRBD2 (6 bases). Looked up from germline, CDR1 is SGHDT and CDR2 is YYEEEE. Trimming stripped 1 base from V and 5 bases from J, with 14 bases between. The CDR3 contains 15 residues. The CDR3 coding sequence is TGTGCCAGCAGCTTGCGAGGGGCCGGGGGAGATACGCAGTATTTT. It yields the protein CASSLRGAGGDTQYF.

The sample holds one count of this clone. The chain joins TRBV6-1 to TRBJ2-3; 7 bases fit TRBD1. Germline-derived CDR1 and CDR2 are MNHNS and SASEGT. The CDR3 loop spans 15 amino acids. V lost 7 bases and J lost 1; bases outside the gene matches: 8. The CDR3 loop reads CASNNHRGGTDTQYF. The CDR3 DNA sequence: TGTGCCAGCAATAACCACAGGGGAGGCACAGATACGCAGTATTTT.

The V and J genes are TRBV10-3 and TRBJ2-7; 8 nucleotides agree with TRBD1. The CDR3 is 16 amino acids. Germline assignment: CDR1 ENHRY and CDR2 SYGVKD. Losses at the gene ends were 0 bases for V and 8 bases for J; bases not matched to a gene: 12. The CDR3 region has the DNA TGTGCCATCAGTGAGTCTTCGGGACAGGTAGGCTTGAAGCAGTACTTC. Translation: CAISESSGQVGLKQYF.

The gene calls are TRBV7-8 and TRBJ2-6, with 10 bases fitting TRBD1. V dropped 1 base and J dropped 4; count of bases not matched to a gene: 10. CDR3 length equals 19 residues. Germline assignment: CDR1 SGHVS and CDR2 FQNEAQ. In nucleotides, the CDR3 is TGTGCCAGCAGCTTAGTGACGGGACAGGGGCGAGCGGGGGCCAACGTCCTGACTTTC. This codes for CASSLVTGQGRAGANVLTF.

The chain combines TRBV7-8 with TRBJ1-1; D call uncertain. The CDR3 spans 14 residues. Looked up from germline, CDR1 is SGHVS and CDR2 is FQNEAQ. V lost 1 base to trimming and J lost 11 bases, with 17 bases between them. CDR3 sequence (DNA): TGTGCCAGCAGCTTAGTGCCGGGATGGGTGGAGGCTTTCTTT. It is translated as CASSLVPGWVEAFF.

This chain uses TRBV6-5 with TRBJ2-7; no clear D gene. This CDR3 is built from 15 residues. CDR1 is MNHEY and CDR2 is SVGAGI in the germline V gene. V was clipped by 2 bases and J by 5 bases, with 16 bases between them. CDR3 in DNA: TGTGCCAGCAGTTACCTCGGGTTCGGGTCGAACGAGCAGTACTTC. Protein: CASSYLGFGSNEQYF.

The V gene is TRBV28, the J gene TRBJ1-6; D remains unclear. The CDR3 is 14 residues long. Germline CDR1 MDHEN, CDR2 SYDVKM. The V and J ends lost 6 bases and 7 bases respectively, with 13 bases between them. Here the CDR3 DNA reads TGTGCCAGCAGCCTATACGAGTGGAATTCACCCCTCCACTTT. As protein: CASSLYEWNSPLHF.

This chain links TRBV4-1 with TRBJ2-3; 8 nucleotides line up with TRBD1. Germline-derived CDR1 and CDR2 are MGHRA and YSYEKL. V shed 0 bases, J shed 4 bases, and the junction held 12 bases outside the gene matches. The CDR3 totals 18 residues. The CDR3 loop reads CASSQETYGQGSADTQYF. The CDR3 DNA sequence: TGCGCCAGCAGCCAAGAAACGTACGGACAGGGATCGGCAGATACGCAGTATTTT.